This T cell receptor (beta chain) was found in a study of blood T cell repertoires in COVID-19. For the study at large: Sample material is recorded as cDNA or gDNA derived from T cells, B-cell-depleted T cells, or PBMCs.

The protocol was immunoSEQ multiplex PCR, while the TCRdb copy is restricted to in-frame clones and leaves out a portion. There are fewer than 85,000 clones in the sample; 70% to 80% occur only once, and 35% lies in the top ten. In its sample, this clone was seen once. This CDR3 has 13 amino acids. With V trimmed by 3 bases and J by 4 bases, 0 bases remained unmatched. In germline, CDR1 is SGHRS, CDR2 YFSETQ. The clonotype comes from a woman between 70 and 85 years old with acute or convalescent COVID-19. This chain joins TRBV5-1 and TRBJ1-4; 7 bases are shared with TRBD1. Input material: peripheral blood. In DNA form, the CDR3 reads TGCGCCAGCAGCTGGGACAGTAATGAAAAACTGTTTTTT. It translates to CASSWDSNEKLFF.